These 22 T cell receptor beta chains were all obtained from the same sample, sequenced in a study of identical twins. One entry per CDR3 protein, called by TCRdb with MiXCR from the 5' RACE reads. Of some 500,000 distinct CDR3 sequences in the sample, roughly 21% were seen once. This same sample was also part of a study on T cells expressing NK-cell markers.

Source material: CD4+ T cells sorted from blood. Receptors were obtained from a woman younger than 30 in good health.

This clonotype was detected only a few times. The CDR3, as DNA: TGTGCCAGCAGCTGGCCTGCGGGTGGGGGCTACAATGAGCAGTTCTTC. Encoded protein: CASSWPAGGGYNEQFF. The rearrangement links TRBV5-6 to TRBJ2-1; either TRBD1 or TRBD2 may fit D (5 bases each). Germline assignment: CDR1 SGHDT and CDR2 YYEEEE. The CDR3 covers 16 residues. Trimming shortened V by 3 bases and J by 3 bases, and 16 bases separated the two germline ends.

To note about this clonotype: A much larger clone is a single base away; this may be a read error. CDR3 sequence (DNA): TGTACCATCAGTAGAGGCGGCTTGGGGTTCGAGCAGTACTTC. Its protein is CTISRGGLGFEQYF. The chain employs TRBV10-3 and TRBJ2-7; D ambiguous. The CDR3 consists of 14 residues. CDR1 ENHRY and CDR2 SYGVKD come from the germline V gene.

The V gene is TRBV2, the J gene TRBJ1-2; TRBD1 is a possible D gene (6 bases). Trimming left V 6 bases short and J 1 base short, with 15 bases between. The CDR3 sequence is 15 residues long. Germline CDR1 and CDR2: SNHLY and FYNNEI. CDR3 in amino acids: CASSPDRHYNYGYTF. DNA for the CDR3: TGTGCCAGCAGCCCAGACAGGCATTATAACTATGGCTACACCTTC.

The chain links TRBV7-9 to TRBJ2-1; 11 nucleotides match TRBD2. Germline V gene lookup returns CDR1 SEHNR and CDR2 FQNEAQ (reference sequence). This CDR3 has 15 amino acids. Germline trimming cut 6 bases from V and 7 bases from J; bases unmatched to any gene: 8. Here the CDR3 reads CASSSIAGGRNEQFF. The DNA for the CDR3 is TGTGCCAGCAGTTCAATAGCGGGGGGGCGGAATGAGCAGTTCTTC.

The genes are TRBV5-1 and TRBJ1-2, with D unresolved. The CDR3 contains 15 residues. Trimming shortened V by 3 bases and J by 0 bases, and 12 bases separated the two germline ends. CDR1 is SGHRS and CDR2 is YFSETQ in the germline V gene. The CDR3 nucleotides read TGCGCCAGCAGCTATTCGGGTCACGCTAACTATGGCTACACCTTC. As protein: CASSYSGHANYGYTF.

The chain recombines TRBV20-1 with TRBJ2-2; TRBD1 agrees at 8 bases. This CDR3 is built from 14 residues. The V and J ends lost 7 bases and 1 base, in that order; junction bases with no gene match: 5. Germline V gene sequence: CDR1 DFQATT, CDR2 SNEGSKA (reference sequence). CDR3 residues: CSVTGTGNTGELFF. The CDR3 nucleotides read TGCAGTGTCACCGGGACAGGGAACACCGGGGAGCTGTTTTTT.

This clonotype was counted between two and nine times. The chain uses TRBV6-1 and TRBJ2-1; TRBD2 might be the D (7 bases). Germline CDR1 reads MNHNS; CDR2 reads SASEGT. This CDR3 is built from 15 residues. V lost 5 bases to trimming and J lost 2 bases, with 13 bases between them. The CDR3 coding sequence is TGTGCCAGCAGTCCCCTCGGGGGGCCCTACAATGAGCAGTTCTTC. Residues: CASSPLGGPYNEQFF.

This rearrangement joins TRBV29-1 to TRBJ1-1; TRBD1 agrees at 9 bases. Trimming took 7 bases from V and 4 from J; bases not matched to a gene: 7. This CDR3 spans 13 amino acids. Germline CDR1 SQVTM, CDR2 ANQGSEA. The CDR3 nucleotides are TGCAGCGCCCGGGACAGGGAGACCACTGAAGCTTTCTTT. As protein: CSARDRETTEAFF.

In DNA, the CDR3 is TGTGCCAGCAGCTTAGCGCCCCTTAGGGTCAGCAATCAGCCCCAGCATTTT. Its translation: CASSLAPLRVSNQPQHF. The V and J genes are TRBV7-8 and TRBJ1-5; D is unresolved. Trimming took off 0 bases at V and 1 base at J, with 13 bases between the two ends. This CDR3 has 17 residues. Germline V CDR1 and CDR2: SGHVS, FQNEAQ.

The chain uses TRBV27 and TRBJ2-5, with TRBD1 identical over 9 bases. The V segment lost 6 bases and the J segment 5 bases; nucleotides outside the gene matches: 7. The V gene's germline CDR1 is MNHEY and CDR2 SMNVEV (reference sequence). The CDR3 is made up of 14 amino acids. CDR3 in amino acids: CASRPDRGGETQYF. CDR3 nucleotides: TGTGCCAGCAGGCCGGACAGGGGCGGCGAGACCCAGTACTTC.

A few counts support this clonotype. The V and J genes are TRBV25-1 and TRBJ2-4, with 7 bases that match TRBD2. The length of the CDR3 is 16 residues. Germline-derived CDR1 and CDR2 are MGHDK and SYGVNS. J was trimmed by 2 bases and V by 0 bases; bases with no gene match: 4. The CDR3 bases are TGTGCCAGCAGTGAATACGGCGGGAGCTCCAAAAACATTCAGTACTTC. Its translation: CASSEYGGSSKNIQYF.

This chain links TRBV12-3 or TRBV12-4 with TRBJ2-7; 13 positions match TRBD2. The CDR3 loop spans 17 amino acids. The V segment lost 0 bases and the J segment 1 base; nucleotides outside the gene matches: 3. In DNA, the CDR3 is TGTGCCAGCAGTTTAGCGACTAGCGGGAGGCTTTCCTACGAGCAGTACTTC. Its protein product is CASSLATSGRLSYEQYF.

This clonotype has just a few counts. The chain carries TRBV20-1 and TRBJ2-1, with TRBD2 identical over 8 bases. CDR1 and CDR2 from the germline V gene are DFQATT and SNEGSKA (reference sequence). This CDR3 spans 15 amino acids. V gave up 6 bases and J gave up 4 bases; unmatched junction bases: 11. The CDR3 reads CSANLLASGYNEQFF. The CDR3 DNA reads TGCAGTGCCAATCTTCTGGCTAGCGGGTACAATGAGCAGTTCTTC.

This clonotype was counted only a few times. V usage is TRBV7-2 and J usage is TRBJ2-7; D perhaps matches TRBD1 (6 bases). V lost 4 bases and J 1 base, leaving 11 bases between the germline ends. This CDR3 has 14 residues. From germline, CDR1 is SGHTA and CDR2 FQGNSA. CDR3 sequence: CASSSGTHSYEQYF. The CDR3 DNA sequence: TGTGCCAGCAGCTCCGGGACACATTCCTACGAGCAGTACTTC.

This clonotype was counted only a few times. The chain uses TRBV20-1 and TRBJ2-3; 7 nucleotides align to TRBD2. The ends lost 1 base at V and 4 bases at J; junction bases unmatched: 8. From germline, CDR1 is DFQATT and CDR2 SNEGSKA (reference sequence). This CDR3 has 15 residues. The CDR3 here is CSARAVGGGPDTQYF. CDR3 bases: TGCAGTGCTAGAGCCGTGGGGGGGGGTCCAGATACGCAGTATTTT.

This clonotype was detected only a few times. This chain uses TRBV7-2 with TRBJ1-5; 7 nucleotides match TRBD1. The CDR3 contains 13 residues. The V gene's germline CDR1 is SGHTA and CDR2 FQGNSA. With 4 bases clipped from V and 11 bases from J, the junction kept 8 bases outside the gene matches. The CDR3 spells CASSSSFRGTQHF. CDR3 sequence (DNA): TGTGCCAGCAGCTCCTCTTTCAGGGGGACCCAGCATTTT. Full variable domain (outside the CDR3, taken from reference TRBV7-2 and TRBJ1-5): GAGVSQSPSNKVTEKGKDVELRCDPISGHTALYWYRQSLGQGLEFLIYFQGNSAPDKSGLPSDRFSAERTGGSVSTLTIQRTQQEDSAVYLCASSSSFRGTQHFGDGTRLSIL.

The table lists this clonotype with a few counts. The chain combines TRBV5-1 with TRBJ2-7, with TRBD2 identical over 8 bases. With V trimmed by 0 bases and J by 5 bases, 10 bases remained unmatched. The CDR3 is 16 residues long. The V gene's germline CDR1 is SGHRS and CDR2 YFSETQ. The CDR3 DNA reads TGCGCCAGCAGCTTGGCCCCAGCGGGAGATTCGGACGAGCAGTACTTC. Protein sequence: CASSLAPAGDSDEQYF. Drawing the rest from reference TRBV5-1 and TRBJ2-7, the complete variable domain is KAGVTQTPRYLIKTRGQQVTLSCSPISGHRSVSWYQQTPGQGLQFLFEYFSETQRNKGNFPGRFSGRQFSNSRSEMNVSTLELGDSALYLCASSLAPAGDSDEQYFGPGTRLTVT.

This chain uses TRBV19 with TRBJ1-2; TRBD1 matches 8 bases. Germline CDR1 reads LNHDA; CDR2 reads SQIVND (reference sequence). Trimming took 9 bases from V and 4 from J; bases not matched to a gene: 7. The CDR3 is 13 amino acids. CDR3 amino acids: CASSDRAGYGYTF. The CDR3 DNA sequence: TGTGCCAGCTCGGACAGGGCCGGCTATGGCTACACCTTC.

This clonotype has ten or more counts. The gene calls are TRBV6-1 and TRBJ2-2, with D perhaps given as TRBD1 or TRBD2 (5 bases each). V lost 7 bases and J 6 bases, leaving 18 bases between the germline ends. Looked up from germline, CDR1 is MNHNS and CDR2 is SASEGT. This CDR3 is built from 15 residues. This CDR3 reads CASIFGAGQAGELFF. The CDR3 region has the DNA TGTGCCAGCATCTTCGGGGCAGGGCAGGCCGGGGAGCTGTTTTTT.

This chain joins TRBV12-3 or TRBV12-4 and TRBJ2-3, with a weak D call TRBD2 (5 bases). V was clipped by 5 bases and J by 4 bases, with 10 bases between them. This CDR3 comprises 13 residues. DNA of the CDR3: TGTGCCAGCAGTAAAGTACTAGCAGATACGCAGTATTTT. Its protein is CASSKVLADTQYF.

DNA of the CDR3: TGTGCCAGCAGGGCGGGACTAACTAACACCGGGGAGCTGTTTTTT. Its translation is CASRAGLTNTGELFF. The chain couples TRBV12-3 or TRBV12-4 to TRBJ2-2, with 7 positions matching TRBD2. V lost 6 bases to trimming and J lost 2 bases; unmatched junction nucleotides: 6. The CDR3 loop spans 15 amino acids.

This clonotype has only a few counts. The CDR3 DNA reads TGTGCCAGCAGCGTAGCGCTAGCGGGAGTTGGATCCGGGGAGCTGTTTTTT. Amino acid sequence: CASSVALAGVGSGELFF. The chain links TRBV9 to TRBJ2-2; 10 nucleotides agree with TRBD2. Looked up from germline, CDR1 is SGDLS and CDR2 is YYNGEE. This CDR3 is built from 17 residues. Unmatched junction bases numbered 8, after V lost 0 bases and J lost 6 bases.